Each of the 9 T cell receptor beta chains below was sequenced from the same sample in a study of blood T cell repertoires in COVID-19. Assay: immunoSEQ multiplex PCR; the TCRdb copy retains only in-frame clones and omits some. The profile shows over 150,000 clones, around 90% of them singletons. Sequenced: PBMCs or T cells enriched from blood (not recorded which). The origin of the receptors is a woman aged 18-35 years who had recovered from COVID-19.

The genes are TRBV28 and TRBJ2-1, with D possibly matching TRBD1 (6 bases). With 7 bases removed from V and 9 bases from J, the gap between germline ends came to 13 bases. Germline lookup yields CDR1 MDHEN and CDR2 SYDVKM. CDR3 length: 12 residues. The CDR3, as DNA: TGTGCCAGCACCGACGGGACAACTGAGCAGTTCTTC. It codes for CASTDGTTEQFF.

This clone was counted a single time. The chain combines TRBV19 with TRBJ1-1; D is ambiguous. V lost 5 bases and J 1 base, leaving 8 bases between the germline ends. Per the germline V gene, CDR1 is LNHDA and CDR2 is SQIVND (reference sequence). The CDR3 is made up of 13 amino acids. In DNA, the CDR3 is TGTGCCAGTAGTCTACTACAGAACACTGAAGCTTTCTTT. This translates into CASSLLQNTEAFF.

This clone was counted a single time. The CDR3 sequence is CASRTLVAKNIQYF. Written as DNA, the CDR3 is TGTGCCAGCAGGACTTTGGTAGCCAAAAACATTCAGTACTTC. The chain is built from TRBV2 and TRBJ2-4; D unresolved. V was clipped by 6 bases and J by 0 bases, with 9 bases between them. The CDR3 length is 14 residues. CDR1 and CDR2 from the germline V gene are SNHLY and FYNNEI.

The chain recombines TRBV27 with TRBJ1-1; 7 positions agree with TRBD1. V was pared by 6 bases and J by 11 bases, with 12 bases of the junction left unmatched. The CDR3 has 13 residues. Germline CDR1 reads MNHEY; CDR2 reads SMNVEV (reference sequence). CDR3 in DNA: TGTGCCAGCAGCTCGACAGGGAGCTTGAATGCTTTCTTT. Its translation is CASSSTGSLNAFF.

This chain links TRBV7-9 with TRBJ1-1; D is perhaps TRBD1 (5 bases). V gave up 5 bases and J gave up 1 base, with 20 bases separating them. The CDR3 length is 17 residues. CDR1 SEHNR and CDR2 FQNEAQ come from the germline V gene (reference sequence). The CDR3 protein is CASSHGGVALANTEAFF. The CDR3 nucleotides read TGTGCCAGCAGCCACGGGGGGGTGGCCTTGGCGAACACTGAAGCTTTCTTT.

The rearrangement links TRBV6-5 to TRBJ1-2, with TRBD1 identical over 8 bases. The V segment lost 6 bases and the J segment 4 bases; nucleotides outside the gene matches: 7. The CDR3 runs 14 residues. Germline V gene lookup returns CDR1 MNHEY and CDR2 SVGAGI. CDR3: CASRLTQGAYGYTF. The CDR3 DNA reads TGTGCCAGCAGACTTACTCAGGGGGCCTATGGCTACACCTTC.

This clone appeared once. The chain employs TRBV18 and TRBJ1-1; 9 nucleotides match TRBD1. Germline CDR1 and CDR2: KGHSH and LQKENI. CDR3 length: 17 amino acids. Losses at the gene ends were 1 base for V and 5 bases for J; bases not matched to a gene: 11. CDR3 loop: CASSPRSAGTGTTEAFF. CDR3 bases: TGTGCCAGCTCACCACGGAGCGCGGGGACAGGGACAACTGAAGCTTTCTTT.

This clone appeared once. The chain recombines TRBV19 with TRBJ1-2; TRBD1 matches at 7 bases. CDR1 LNHDA and CDR2 SQIVND come from the germline V gene (reference sequence). This CDR3 has 15 amino acids. V lost 5 bases to trimming and J lost 4 bases; unmatched junction nucleotides: 10. DNA for the CDR3: TGTGCCAGTAGTTCAAGGACAGGAGGCTCCTATGGCTACACCTTC. This gives the protein CASSSRTGGSYGYTF.

V usage is TRBV9 and J usage is TRBJ2-5, with 9 bases fitting TRBD1. Trimming at V came to 4 bases and at J to 4 bases, leaving 11 bases not matched to a gene. This CDR3 contains 16 residues. Germline V gives CDR1 SGDLS, CDR2 YYNGEE. CDR3 sequence reads: CASSSRGDRVGETQYF. For the CDR3, the DNA is TGTGCCAGCAGCTCCCGAGGGGACAGGGTGGGAGAGACCCAGTACTTC.